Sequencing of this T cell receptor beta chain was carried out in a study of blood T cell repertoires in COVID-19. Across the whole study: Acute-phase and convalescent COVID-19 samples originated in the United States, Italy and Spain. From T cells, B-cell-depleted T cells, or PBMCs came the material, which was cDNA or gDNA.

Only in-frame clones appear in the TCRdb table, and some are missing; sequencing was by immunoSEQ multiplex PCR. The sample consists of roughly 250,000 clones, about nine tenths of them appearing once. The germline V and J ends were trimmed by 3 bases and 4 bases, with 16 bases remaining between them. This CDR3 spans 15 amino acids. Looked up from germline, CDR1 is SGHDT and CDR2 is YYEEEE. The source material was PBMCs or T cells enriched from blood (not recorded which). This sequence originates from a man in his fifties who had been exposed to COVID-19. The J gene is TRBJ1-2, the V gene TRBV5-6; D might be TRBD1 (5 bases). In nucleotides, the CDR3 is TGTGCCAGCAGCTCCCCTGACAGCCCCTTCTATGGCTACACCTTC. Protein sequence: CASSSPDSPFYGYTF.